This T cell receptor beta chain was sequenced in a study of blood T cell repertoires in COVID-19. Those enrolled in Seattle joined during active infection and were followed longitudinally afterward. The CDR3 contains 16 residues. Repertoires were generated with immunoSEQ multiplex PCR, while TCRdb's copy carries only in-frame clones and drops some. The sample has roughly 150,000 clones, around 90% seen once. The chain links TRBV21-1 to TRBJ2-5; the table's TRBD1 call for D was not verified on the DNA. TRBV21-1 constitutes a pseudogene. This receptor was identified in a woman of 80 years or more with COVID-19, enrolled during active disease. Sequenced material: peripheral blood. In DNA form, the CDR3 reads TGTGCCAGCAGCAAGAGGGGGATTGGGGTCCAAGAGACCCAGTACTTC. The encoded protein is CASSKRGIGVQETQYF.